This TCR beta chain came from a study of shared clonotypes between healthy human individuals. The CDR3 spans 15 residues. The V gene lost 0 bases and the J gene lost 7 bases, with 13 bases spanning the gap. Germline V lookup: CDR1 LGHNA, CDR2 YNFKEQ. TCRdb's table, derived via immunoSEQ multiplex PCR, lists solely in-frame clones and lacks some. The repertoire holds over a million clones, with about 98% as singletons. The sequenced material came from naive CD4+ T cells sorted from blood. Documented subset: CD45RA+ positively selected. The V and J genes are TRBV4-2 and TRBJ1-5; D unresolved. The origin of this receptor is a man aged 25 to 40 in good health. DNA of the CDR3: TGTGCCAGCAGCCAAGATCAGCAGGAGTGGCAGCCCCAGCATTTT. It yields the protein CASSQDQQEWQPQHF.